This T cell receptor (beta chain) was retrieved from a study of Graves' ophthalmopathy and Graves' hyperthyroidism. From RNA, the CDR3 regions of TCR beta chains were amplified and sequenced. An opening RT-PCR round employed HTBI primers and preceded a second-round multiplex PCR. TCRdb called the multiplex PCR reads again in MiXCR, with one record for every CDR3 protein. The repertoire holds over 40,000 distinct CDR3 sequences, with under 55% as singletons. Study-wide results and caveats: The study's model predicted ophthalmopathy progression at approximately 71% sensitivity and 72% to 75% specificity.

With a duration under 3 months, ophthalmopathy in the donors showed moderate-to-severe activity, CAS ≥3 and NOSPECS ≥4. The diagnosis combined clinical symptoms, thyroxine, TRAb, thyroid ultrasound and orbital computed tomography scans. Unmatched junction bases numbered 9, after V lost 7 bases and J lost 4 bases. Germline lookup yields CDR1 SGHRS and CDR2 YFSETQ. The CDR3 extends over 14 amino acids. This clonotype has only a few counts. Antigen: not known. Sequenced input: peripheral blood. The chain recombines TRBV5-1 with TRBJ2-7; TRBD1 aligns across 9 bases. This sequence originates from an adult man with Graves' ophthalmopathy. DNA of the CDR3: TGCGCCAGCCACCCCGGGACAGGGTTTTACGAGCAGTACTTC. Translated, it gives CASHPGTGFYEQYF.